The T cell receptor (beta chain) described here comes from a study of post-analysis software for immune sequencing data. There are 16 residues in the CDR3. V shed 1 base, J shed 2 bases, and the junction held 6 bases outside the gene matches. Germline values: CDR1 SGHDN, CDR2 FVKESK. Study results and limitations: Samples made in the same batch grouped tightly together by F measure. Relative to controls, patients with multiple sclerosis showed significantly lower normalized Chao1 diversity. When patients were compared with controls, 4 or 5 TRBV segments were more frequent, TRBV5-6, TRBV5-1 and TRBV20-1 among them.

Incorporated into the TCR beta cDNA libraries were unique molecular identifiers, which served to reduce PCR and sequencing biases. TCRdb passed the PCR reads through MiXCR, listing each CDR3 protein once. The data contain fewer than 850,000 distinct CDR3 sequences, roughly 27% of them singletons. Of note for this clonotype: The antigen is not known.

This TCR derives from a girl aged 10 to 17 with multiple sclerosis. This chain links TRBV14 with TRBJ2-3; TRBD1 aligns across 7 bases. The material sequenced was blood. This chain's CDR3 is CASSQATGIITDTQYF. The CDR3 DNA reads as TGTGCCAGCAGCCAAGCGACAGGGATCATCACAGATACGCAGTATTTT.